This entry lists 17 T cell receptor beta chains sequenced from one sample in a study of T cells in Graves' hyperthyroidism and ophthalmopathy. The source material, RNA transcripts, was used to amplify TCR beta CDR3 regions. First-round RT-PCR targeting the TCR CDR3 was performed with the HTBI primer set. TCRdb ran MiXCR on the multiplex PCR reads and lists one entry per CDR3 protein. The repertoire includes approximately 640,000 distinct CDR3 sequences, 45% of them detected once, and more than 7% sits in the top ten. Input material: peripheral blood or thyroid tissue (not recorded which). These receptor sequences come from an adult man with Graves' disease, either hyperthyroidism or ophthalmopathy (not recorded which).

This chain links TRBV14 with TRBJ1-6, with TRBD1 identical over 7 bases. There are 16 residues in the CDR3. Germline V gene lookup returns CDR1 SGHDN and CDR2 FVKESK. Trimming took 1 base from V and 5 from J; bases not matched to a gene: 5. DNA of the CDR3: TGTGCCAGCAGCCAAGTTTGGGGACAGAATAATTCACCCCTCCACTTT. Its protein product is CASSQVWGQNNSPLHF.

The V and J genes are TRBV2 and TRBJ1-5, with TRBD1 matching over 7 bases. Germline assignment: CDR1 SNHLY and CDR2 FYNNEI. Trimming took 5 bases from V and 11 from J; bases not matched to a gene: 15. This CDR3 comprises 15 residues. CDR3 in amino acids: CASSYSPGGTWAQHF. In DNA form, the CDR3 reads TGTGCCAGCAGTTACTCCCCAGGGGGAACATGGGCCCAGCATTTT.

This clonotype was counted at least ten times. The V gene is TRBV5-1, the J gene TRBJ1-4; D remains ambiguous. The V gene's germline CDR1 is SGHRS and CDR2 YFSETQ. This CDR3 comprises 13 residues. V was cut by 4 bases and J by 5 bases, with 9 bases left in between. CDR3 nucleotides: TGCGCCAGCAGCCGGGAGCTAAATGAAAAACTGTTTTTT. Encoded protein: CASSRELNEKLFF.

The gene calls are TRBV9 and TRBJ1-5; D uncertain. Looked up from germline, CDR1 is SGDLS and CDR2 is YYNGEE. Trimming cost V 4 bases and J 6 bases, with 17 bases left between them. There are 15 residues in the CDR3. CDR3 region: CASSQDKEMGQPQHF. For the CDR3, the DNA is TGTGCCAGCAGCCAAGACAAGGAAATGGGTCAGCCCCAGCATTTT.

This sequence joins TRBV20-1 and TRBJ2-6, with unresolved D. Germline CDR1 and CDR2: DFQATT and SNEGSKA (reference sequence). The CDR3 sequence is 15 residues long. Trimming stripped 6 bases from V and 2 bases from J, with 14 bases between. CDR3 sequence reads: CSALKAVTGANVLTF. As DNA, the CDR3 is TGCAGTGCCCTAAAGGCGGTAACTGGGGCCAACGTCCTGACTTTC.

The chain links TRBV15 to TRBJ2-7, with TRBD1 identical over 10 bases. CDR1 is LNHNV and CDR2 is YYDKDF in the germline V gene (reference sequence). J lost 0 bases, V lost 5 bases, and 13 bases had no gene match. This CDR3 is 18 amino acids long. The CDR3 nucleotides are TGTGCCACCAGCGGAACCGGGACAGGGGCGGGAGGCTCCTACGAGCAGTACTTC. It translates to CATSGTGTGAGGSYEQYF.

This clonotype was detected a few times. At one end, the junction sequence differs from germline, possibly due to a read error. The chain uses TRBV7-9 and TRBJ1-4; no clear D. The CDR3 consists of 15 residues. Germline V lookup: CDR1 SEHNR, CDR2 FQNEAQ (reference sequence). The CDR3 DNA sequence: TGTGCCAGCAGCTTACGGCCAATAAGGAATGGAAAACTGTTTTTT. Its translation is CASSLRPIRNGKLFF.

This sequence joins TRBV15 and TRBJ1-4, with TRBD1 matching over 8 bases. CDR3 length: 17 amino acids. J was trimmed by 8 bases and V by 1 base; bases with no gene match: 12. Germline lookup yields CDR1 LNHNV and CDR2 YYDKDF (reference sequence). CDR3 DNA sequence: TGTGCCACCAGCAGAGCAATAAAGGACAGGGTGAGCGAAAAACTGTTTTTT. Translated: CATSRAIKDRVSEKLFF.

The sample holds many counts of this clonotype. The rearrangement uses TRBV29-1 and TRBJ1-5; 8 nucleotides match TRBD1. The trim removed 6 bases at V and 0 bases at J, leaving 1 base unmatched. The CDR3 spans 13 residues. In germline, CDR1 is SQVTM, CDR2 ANQGSEA. The CDR3 spells CSVGTGSNQPQHF. The CDR3 nucleotides are TGCAGCGTGGGGACAGGTAGCAATCAGCCCCAGCATTTT.

This clonotype was recorded once. The gene calls are TRBV10-3 and TRBJ2-5; maybe TRBD2 (6 bases). From germline, CDR1 is ENHRY and CDR2 SYGVKD. The V gene lost 9 bases and the J gene lost 0 bases, with 8 bases spanning the gap. The CDR3 length is 12 residues. CDR3 residues: CAIGTYQETQYF. The CDR3 coding sequence is TGTGCCATAGGGACTTACCAAGAGACCCAGTACTTC.

This clonotype was recorded at least ten times. Being one base from a much bigger clone, this may be a read error. The V gene is TRBV2, the J gene TRBJ1-2; TRBD1 aligns across 8 bases. The CDR3 consists of 12 residues. The germline gives CDR1 SNHLY, CDR2 FYNNEI. The V and J ends lost 10 bases and 4 bases, in that order; junction bases with no gene match: 5. The CDR3 sequence: CATKTGGYGYTF. CDR3 bases: TGTGCCACCAAAACAGGGGGCTATGGCTACACCTTC.

The chain combines TRBV29-1 with TRBJ2-5; a possible D gene is TRBD2 (6 bases). The germline CDR1 and CDR2 sequences are SQVTM and ANQGSEA. With 4 bases removed from V and 0 bases from J, the gap between germline ends came to 12 bases. This CDR3 spans 14 amino acids. CDR3 protein: CSVARAGYQETQYF. DNA of the CDR3: TGCAGCGTTGCCCGGGCGGGGTACCAAGAGACCCAGTACTTC.

The chain joins TRBV11-3 to TRBJ1-4; D unclear. The CDR3 has 14 amino acids. Germline V lookup: CDR1 SGHNT, CDR2 YENEEA. V was pared by 4 bases and J by 8 bases, with 14 bases between. The CDR3 DNA sequence: TGTGCCAGCAGCTCGAAACCTCCAATGGAAAAACTGTTTTTT. Amino acid sequence: CASSSKPPMEKLFF.

This clonotype was observed many times. This chain joins TRBV7-6 and TRBJ1-1; the D is unclear. The ends were cut back, 5 bases at V and 1 base at J, with 14 bases in the middle. This CDR3 is 15 amino acids long. Germline loops: CDR1 SGHVS, CDR2 FNYEAQ. The CDR3 DNA follows: TGTGCCAGCAGCCGTGTGATAGGCAAGAACACTGAAGCTTTCTTT. Amino acid sequence: CASSRVIGKNTEAFF.

This clonotype was observed at least ten times. The chain links TRBV2 to TRBJ1-1; D is undetermined. Germline V gene lookup returns CDR1 SNHLY and CDR2 FYNNEI. V was clipped by 0 bases and J by 2 bases, with 13 bases between them. The length of the CDR3 is 16 residues. The chain's CDR3 is CASSEAVVWRNTEAFF. The CDR3, as DNA: TGTGCCAGCAGTGAAGCGGTCGTCTGGCGAAACACTGAAGCTTTCTTT.

The rearrangement links TRBV20-1 to TRBJ1-2; D is possibly TRBD1 (5 bases). Germline CDR1 is DFQATT and CDR2 is SNEGSKA (reference sequence). V was shortened by 4 bases and J by 4 bases, with 19 bases between the two germline ends. CDR3 length: 15 residues. The CDR3 DNA reads as TGCAGTGCTACCGAATCAGGGATAGGCCGCTATGGCTACACCTTC. Translated, it gives CSATESGIGRYGYTF.

This clonotype occurred a few times. CDR3 bases: TGCAGTGCTAGTGGGGGCCCTGCCGGGGAGCTGTTTTTT. It translates to CSASGGPAGELFF. The rearrangement links TRBV20-1 to TRBJ2-2; D possibly corresponds to TRBD1 (6 bases). The CDR3 spans 13 residues. Germline values: CDR1 DFQATT, CDR2 SNEGSKA (reference sequence). V lost 3 bases and J 6 bases, leaving 11 bases between the germline ends.